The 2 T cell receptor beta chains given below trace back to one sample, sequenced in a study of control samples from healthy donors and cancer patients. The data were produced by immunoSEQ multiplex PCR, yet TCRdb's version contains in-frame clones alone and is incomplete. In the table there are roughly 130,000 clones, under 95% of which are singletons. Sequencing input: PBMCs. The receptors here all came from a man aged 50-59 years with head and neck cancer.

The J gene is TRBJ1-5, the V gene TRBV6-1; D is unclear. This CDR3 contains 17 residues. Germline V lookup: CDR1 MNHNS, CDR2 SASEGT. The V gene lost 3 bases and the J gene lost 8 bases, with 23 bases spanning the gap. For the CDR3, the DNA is TGTGCCAGCAGTGATAGGGATCGGGCGCGCCGTGAGAAGCCCCAGCATTTT. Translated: CASSDRDRARREKPQHF.

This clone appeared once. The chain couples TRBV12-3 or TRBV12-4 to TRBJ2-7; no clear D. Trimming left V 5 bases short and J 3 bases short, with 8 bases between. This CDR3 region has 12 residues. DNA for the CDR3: TGTGCCAGCAGTAAAGGGTTCTACGAGCAGTACTTC. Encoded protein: CASSKGFYEQYF.